This T cell receptor beta chain was sequenced for a study of graft-versus-host responses after intestinal transplantation. Study-wide context: All recipients got anti-thymocyte globulin induction, then tacrolimus and steroids for roughly 3 years.

Comment on this clone: Its target is not known.

Measured with immunoSEQ multiplex PCR; TCRdb has only the in-frame clones, and not every one. In the table there are 29,000 or so clones, around 92% of which are singletons. Germline CDR1 reads MNHEY; CDR2 reads SMNVEV (reference sequence). The CDR3 spans 14 residues. V shed 4 bases and J shed 4 bases, with 13 bases lying between them. Overall study results and limits: The authors found GvH clones in recipient marrow, some appearing first in ileum or blood.

The chain uses TRBV27 and TRBJ2-5, with D unresolved. The specimen was PBMCs, collected about ten weeks after intestinal transplant. This sequence originates from a human patient who received an intestinal transplant, so some T cells may come from the graft donor. DNA of the CDR3: TGTGCCAGCAGTTCCACAATTACGGGAGAGACCCAGTACTTC. Its protein is CASSSTITGETQYF.